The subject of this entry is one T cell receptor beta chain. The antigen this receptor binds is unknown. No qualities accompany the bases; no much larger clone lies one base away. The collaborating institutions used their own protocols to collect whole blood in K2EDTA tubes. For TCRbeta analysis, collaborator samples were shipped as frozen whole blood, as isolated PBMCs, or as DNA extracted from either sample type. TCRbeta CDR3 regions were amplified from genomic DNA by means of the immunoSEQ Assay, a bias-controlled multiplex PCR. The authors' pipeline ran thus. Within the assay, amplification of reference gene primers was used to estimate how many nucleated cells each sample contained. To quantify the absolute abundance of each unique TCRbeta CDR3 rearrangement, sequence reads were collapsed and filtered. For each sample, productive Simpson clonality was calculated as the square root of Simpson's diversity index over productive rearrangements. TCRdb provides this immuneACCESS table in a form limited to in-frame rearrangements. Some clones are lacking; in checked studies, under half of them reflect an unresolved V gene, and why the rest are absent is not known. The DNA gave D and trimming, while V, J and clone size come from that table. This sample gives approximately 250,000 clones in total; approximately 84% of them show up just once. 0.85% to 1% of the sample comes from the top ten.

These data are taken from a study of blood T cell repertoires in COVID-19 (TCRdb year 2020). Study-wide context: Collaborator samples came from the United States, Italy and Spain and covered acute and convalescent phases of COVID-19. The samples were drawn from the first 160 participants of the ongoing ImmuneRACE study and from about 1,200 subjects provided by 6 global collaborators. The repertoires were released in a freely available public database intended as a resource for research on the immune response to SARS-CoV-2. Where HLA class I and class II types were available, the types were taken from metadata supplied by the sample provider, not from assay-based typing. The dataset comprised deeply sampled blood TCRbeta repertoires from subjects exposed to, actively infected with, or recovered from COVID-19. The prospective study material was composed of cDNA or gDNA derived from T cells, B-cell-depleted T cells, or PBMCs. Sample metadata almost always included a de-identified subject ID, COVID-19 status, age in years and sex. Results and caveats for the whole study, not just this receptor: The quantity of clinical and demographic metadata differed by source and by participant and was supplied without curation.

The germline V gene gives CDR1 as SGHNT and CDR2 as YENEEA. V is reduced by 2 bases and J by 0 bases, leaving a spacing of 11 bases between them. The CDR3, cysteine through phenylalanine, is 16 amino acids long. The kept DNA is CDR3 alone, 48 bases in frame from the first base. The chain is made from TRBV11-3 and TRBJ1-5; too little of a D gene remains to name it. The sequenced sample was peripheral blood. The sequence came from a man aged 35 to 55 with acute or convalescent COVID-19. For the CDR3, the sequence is CASSLLEENSNQPQHF. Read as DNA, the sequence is TGTGCCAGCAGCTTACTCGAGGAGAATAGCAATCAGCCCCAGCATTTT.